Reported below is one T cell receptor beta chain. The germline CDR1 and CDR2 sequences are LNHNV and YYDKDF (reference sequence). The CDR3 extends over 15 amino acids. The ends were cut back, 0 bases at V and 8 bases at J, with 16 bases in the middle. The authors' processing: Reference gene primers were amplified, and this amplification served to estimate nucleated cell counts. Data came from immunoSEQ multiplex PCR; TCRdb stores just in-frame clones and leaves some out. Clonal size and the V and J genes are those of that table, whereas D and trimming came from the DNA. The sample holds fewer than 250,000 clones, roughly four fifths seen once. The data stem from a study of blood T cell repertoires in COVID-19. Whole-study context: T cells, B-cell-depleted T cells, or PBMCs provided the cDNA or gDNA that served as material.

The V and J genes are TRBV15 and TRBJ1-2, with unresolved D. The material sequenced was peripheral blood. This TCR was recovered from a woman between 40 and 50 years old with active or convalescent COVID-19. CDR3 amino acids: CATSRDRSGSGGYTF. The CDR3 coding sequence is TGTGCCACCAGCAGAGATAGGTCAGGTTCGGGAGGCTACACCTTC.